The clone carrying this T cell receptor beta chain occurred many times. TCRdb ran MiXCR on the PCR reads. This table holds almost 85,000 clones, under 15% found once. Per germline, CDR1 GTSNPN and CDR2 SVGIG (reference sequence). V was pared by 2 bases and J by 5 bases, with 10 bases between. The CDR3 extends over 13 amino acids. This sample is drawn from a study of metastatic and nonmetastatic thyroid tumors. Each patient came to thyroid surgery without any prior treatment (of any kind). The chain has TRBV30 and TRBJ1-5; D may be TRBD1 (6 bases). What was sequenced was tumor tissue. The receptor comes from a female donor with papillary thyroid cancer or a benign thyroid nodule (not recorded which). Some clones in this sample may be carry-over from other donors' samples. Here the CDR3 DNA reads TGTGCCTGGAGTAGCGGGGGCCATCAGCCCCAGCATTTT. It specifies CAWSSGGHQPQHF.